The rows below give T cell receptor beta chains drawn from one sample of a study of vaccination and CD4 T cells after COVID-19. In TCRdb, the PCR reads were re-called with MiXCR into one record per CDR3 protein. Of under 8,500 distinct CDR3 sequences in the sample, roughly two fifths were seen once. The antigens for these receptors are not known. Source material: CD4+ T cells from blood, cultured in vitro. These receptor sequences come from a human donor in good health. The CDR3 runs from the conserved cysteine through the conserved F or W. A D gene is named only where the DNA matches it firmly. Rows may omit the clone size; those that give it use once, few, many or a size class.

CDR3aa: CASSIADTQYF
CDR3nt: TGTGCCAGTAGTATAGCAGATACGCAGTATTTT
j_gene: TRBJ2-3
abundance: NA
v_gene: TRBV19
d_gene: NA

CDR3aa: CASSMVGAANYGYTF
CDR3nt: TGTGCCAGTAGTATGGTTGGGGCCGCAAATTATGGCTACACCTTC
j_gene: TRBJ1-2
abundance: NA
v_gene: TRBV19
d_gene: NA

CDR3aa: CAKTLQGANTDTQYF
CDR3nt: TGTGCCAAGACTTTACAGGGGGCTAATACAGATACGCAGTATTTT
j_gene: TRBJ2-3
abundance: NA
v_gene: TRBV2
d_gene: TRBD1

CDR3aa: CASSLLGDTEAFF
CDR3nt: TGTGCCAGCAGCTTACTCGGGGACACTGAAGCTTTCTTT
j_gene: TRBJ1-1
abundance: NA
v_gene: TRBV7-9
d_gene: NA

CDR3aa: CSATPGAGENGYTF
CDR3nt: TGCAGTGCAACCCCGGGAGCCGGGGAGAATGGCTACACCTTC
j_gene: TRBJ1-2
abundance: few
v_gene: TRBV20-1
d_gene: NA

CDR3aa: CATRSRDGETQYF
CDR3nt: TGTGCCACCCGTTCCAGGGACGGGGAGACCCAGTACTTC
j_gene: TRBJ2-5
abundance: NA
v_gene: TRBV24-1
d_gene: NA

CDR3aa: CASSTGIDYGYTF
CDR3nt: TGTGCCAGCAGTACAGGGATCGACTATGGCTACACCTTC
j_gene: TRBJ1-2
abundance: few
v_gene: TRBV6-1
d_gene: NA

CDR3aa: CASSIWAGEQPQHF
CDR3nt: TGTGCCAGTAGTATATGGGCAGGGGAACAGCCCCAGCATTTT
j_gene: TRBJ1-5
abundance: NA
v_gene: TRBV19
d_gene: NA

CDR3aa: CASSGLWGGDQETQYF
CDR3nt: TGTGCCAGCAGTGGGCTCTGGGGAGGAGACCAAGAGACCCAGTACTTC
j_gene: TRBJ2-5
abundance: NA
v_gene: TRBV2
d_gene: NA

CDR3aa: CASSHRGGGLEAFF
CDR3nt: TGTGCCAGCAGTCACCGCGGGGGCGGGCTTGAAGCTTTCTTT
j_gene: TRBJ1-1
abundance: NA
v_gene: TRBV6-1
d_gene: NA

CDR3aa: CASSLGLANDNEQFF
CDR3nt: TGTGCCAGCAGCTTGGGCCTAGCGAACGACAATGAGCAGTTCTTC
j_gene: TRBJ2-1
abundance: few
v_gene: TRBV7-3
d_gene: NA